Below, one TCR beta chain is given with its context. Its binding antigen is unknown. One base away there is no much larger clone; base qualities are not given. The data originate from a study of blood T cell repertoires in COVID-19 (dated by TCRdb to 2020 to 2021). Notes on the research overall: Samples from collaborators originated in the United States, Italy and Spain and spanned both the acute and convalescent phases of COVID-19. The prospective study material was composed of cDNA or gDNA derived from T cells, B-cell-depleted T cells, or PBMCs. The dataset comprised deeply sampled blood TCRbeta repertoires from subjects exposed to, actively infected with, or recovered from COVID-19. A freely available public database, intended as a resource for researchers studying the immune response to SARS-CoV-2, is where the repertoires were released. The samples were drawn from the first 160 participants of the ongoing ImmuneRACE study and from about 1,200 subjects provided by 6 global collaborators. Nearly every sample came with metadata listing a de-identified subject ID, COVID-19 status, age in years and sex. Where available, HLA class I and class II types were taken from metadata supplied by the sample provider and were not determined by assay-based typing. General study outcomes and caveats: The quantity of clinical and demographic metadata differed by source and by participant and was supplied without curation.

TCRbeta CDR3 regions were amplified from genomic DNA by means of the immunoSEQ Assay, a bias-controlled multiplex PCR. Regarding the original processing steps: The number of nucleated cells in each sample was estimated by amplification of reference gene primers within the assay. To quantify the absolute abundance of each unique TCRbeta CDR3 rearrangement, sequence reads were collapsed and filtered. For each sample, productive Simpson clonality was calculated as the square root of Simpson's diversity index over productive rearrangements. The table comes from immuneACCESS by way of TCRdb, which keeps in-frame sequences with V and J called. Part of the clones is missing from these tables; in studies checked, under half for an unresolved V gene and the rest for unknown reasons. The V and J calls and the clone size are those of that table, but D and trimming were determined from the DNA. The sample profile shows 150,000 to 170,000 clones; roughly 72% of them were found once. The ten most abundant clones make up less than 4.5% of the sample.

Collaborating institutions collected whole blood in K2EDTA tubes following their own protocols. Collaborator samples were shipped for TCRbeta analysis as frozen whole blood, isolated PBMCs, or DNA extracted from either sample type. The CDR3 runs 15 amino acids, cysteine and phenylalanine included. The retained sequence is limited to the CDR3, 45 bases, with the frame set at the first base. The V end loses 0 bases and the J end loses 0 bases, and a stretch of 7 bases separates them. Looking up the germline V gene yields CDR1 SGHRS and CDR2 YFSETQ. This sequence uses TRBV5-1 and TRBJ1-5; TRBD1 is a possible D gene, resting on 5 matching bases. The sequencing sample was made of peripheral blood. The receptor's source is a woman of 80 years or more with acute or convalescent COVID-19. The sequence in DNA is TGCGCCAGCAGCTTGGTAGGGGATAGCAATCAGCCCCAGCATTTT. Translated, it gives CASSLVGDSNQPQHF.